This T cell receptor (beta chain) stems from a study of CD8 T cells in Susac syndrome. The RNA, roughly 0.5 to 1 ug, was put through reverse transcription using random hexamers. Across 54 Vbeta and 13 Jbeta, TCR beta CDR3 was amplified with immunoSEQ multiplex PCR. One entry per CDR3 protein, called by TCRdb with MiXCR from the immunoSEQ multiplex PCR reads. Here the sample spans around 220,000 distinct CDR3 sequences, roughly 92% being singletons. This CDR3 has 16 amino acids. In germline, CDR1 is MNHEY, CDR2 SVGAGI. The trim removed 2 bases at V and 4 bases at J, leaving 7 bases unmatched. The study sequenced TCR beta in blood CD8+ and CD4+ T cells. The patients serving as multiple sclerosis controls were treatment-naive. They had stable or active relapsing-remitting disease and fulfilled revised McDonald criteria. FACS was used to enrich TEMRA cells, whereas the CD8+ and CD4+ T cells were obtained by negative isolation.

The sequencing input was CD8+ T cells from PBMCs. The sequence was collected from a human donor with multiple sclerosis. The rearrangement joins TRBV6-5 to TRBJ1-1; TRBD1 matches at 10 bases. CDR3 in DNA: TGTGCCAGCAGTTACGGGTTGACAGGGGGCACCACTGAAGCTTTCTTT. It translates to CASSYGLTGGTTEAFF.